A selection of T cell receptor beta chains follows, all from one sample in a study of blood T cell repertoires in COVID-19. The assay was immunoSEQ multiplex PCR, and TCRdb's table has in-frame clones only and misses some. The data contain more than 200,000 clones, roughly 86% of them seen just once; the ten biggest clones take up roughly 5%. The source material was peripheral blood. These TCRs come from a woman aged 60-70 years with COVID-19, enrolled during active disease. CDR3s include the opening cysteine and the closing phenylalanine or tryptophan. D genes are given only for firm matches. Some rows have no size entry. The others give once, few or many, or a class for an expanded clone.

d_call	j_call	v_call	clone_size	cdr3_nt	cdr3_aa
NA	TRBJ2-1	TRBV11-3	NA	TGTGCCAGCAGCATAGGGGCAAGGGGATACAATGAGCAGTTCTTC	CASSIGARGYNEQFF
NA	TRBJ2-6	TRBV4-2	NA	TGTGCCAGCAGCCAAGTGAATCGGGCTGGGGCCAACGTCCTGACTTTC	CASSQVNRAGANVLTF
NA	TRBJ1-5	TRBV6-1	NA	TGTGCCAGCAGTGACCTATGGACATCCCGAATTTCTCGCAATCAGCCCCAGCATTTT	CASSDLWTSRISRNQPQHF
TRBD1	TRBJ1-4	TRBV4-2	once	TGTGCCAGCAGCCGGGGGACAGGGGGCACGGAAAAACTGTTTTTT	CASSRGTGGTEKLFF
TRBD1	TRBJ1-2	TRBV6-2/TRBV6-3	NA	TGTGCCAGCAGTTACACAGGACAGGGTAATAACTATGGCTACACCTTC	CASSYTGQGNNYGYTF
TRBD2	TRBJ2-1	TRBV18	NA	TGTGCCAGCTCCCCGGGACTAGCGAACAATGAGCAGTTCTTC	CASSPGLANNEQFF
NA	TRBJ1-1	TRBV5-1	NA	TGCGCCAGCAGCTTGGGGACAAAGGGACTTCTGAACACTGAAGCTTTCTTT	CASSLGTKGLLNTEAFF
TRBD1	TRBJ1-1	TRBV4-1	NA	TGCGCCAGCAGCCCCACCGGGACAGGGATAGGCGAAGCTTTCTTT	CASSPTGTGIGEAFF
NA	TRBJ2-3	TRBV29-1	NA	TGCAGCGCCAGTATCACAGATACGCAGTATTTT	CSASITDTQYF
NA	TRBJ2-7	TRBV28	NA	TGTGCCAGCAGTGAGGTTGGGCGCGGGCACTCCTACGAGCAGTACTTC	CASSEVGRGHSYEQYF
NA	TRBJ2-1	TRBV3-1/TRBV3-2	NA	TGTGCCAGCTCTAGGCTATTCTCCTACAATGAGCAGTTCTTC	CASSRLFSYNEQFF
NA	TRBJ1-2	TRBV4-1	NA	TGCGCCAGCAGCCTCCCAAGGGATGGAGGTGGCTACACCTTC	CASSLPRDGGGYTF
NA	TRBJ1-2	TRBV7-9	NA	TGTGCCAGCAGCTTCGCTCGAGACTATGGCTACACCTTC	CASSFARDYGYTF
NA	TRBJ2-7	TRBV9	NA	TGTGCCAGCAGCGTAGGGCTCTACGAGCAGTACTTC	CASSVGLYEQYF
NA	TRBJ1-5	TRBV27	NA	TGTGCCAGCAGCCTGACATATAGTCAGCCCCAGCATTTT	CASSLTYSQPQHF
TRBD1	TRBJ2-7	TRBV19	once	TGTGCCAGTAGTACGACAGGGTACAGCGAGCAGTACTTC	CASSTTGYSEQYF
NA	TRBJ2-7	TRBV11-2	NA	TGTGCCAGCAGCACACAGGGATATTACGAGCAGTACTTC	CASSTQGYYEQYF
NA	TRBJ2-1	TRBV30	once	TGTGCCTGGGGAGGGGCCTCCTACAATGAGCAGTTCTTC	CAWGGASYNEQFF
NA	TRBJ2-5	TRBV6-5	NA	TGTGCCAGCAGACTACAGGGGCTGGGGGGAGAGACCCAGTACTTC	CASRLQGLGGETQYF
NA	TRBJ2-1	TRBV4-3	NA	TGCGCCAGCAGCCCCAGGGCAGCCTACAATGAGCAGTTCTTC	CASSPRAAYNEQFF
NA	TRBJ2-5	TRBV5-1	NA	TGCGCCAGCAGCCGAGAGGGTCGCCCCCTCGGAGAGACCCAGTACTTC	CASSREGRPLGETQYF
TRBD2	TRBJ2-1	TRBV27	NA	TGTGCCAGCAGTCCGTGGACTAGCGGGAGGCCTAAGAGCTCCTACAATGAGCAGTTCTTC	CASSPWTSGRPKSSYNEQFF
TRBD2	TRBJ2-3	TRBV4-3	NA	TGCGCCAGCAGCCAAGAAGCTTGGGGAGGGCGAGATACGCAGTATTTT	CASSQEAWGGRDTQYF
TRBD1	TRBJ2-6	TRBV19	NA	TGTGCCAGTAGTACCCGGACAGGGGGCGCCGGTGGGGCCAACGTCCTGACTTTC	CASSTRTGGAGGANVLTF
NA	TRBJ2-1	TRBV30	NA	TGTGCCTGGAACCGGAGGGAAATTCTGTTCTTC	CAWNRREILFF
NA	TRBJ1-4	TRBV27	NA	TGTGCCAGCAGTTTCCCCGATGAAAAACTGTTTTTT	CASSFPDEKLFF
NA	TRBJ1-5	TRBV19	NA	TGTGCCAGTAGCGGAGGACCCAGCATCAATCAGCCCCAGCATTTT	CASSGGPSINQPQHF
TRBD2	TRBJ2-5	TRBV7-6	NA	TGTGCCAGCAGCGTTAGCGGGAGAACATTTCAGACCCAGTACTTC	CASSVSGRTFQTQYF
TRBD2	TRBJ2-7	TRBV15	NA	TGTGCCACCAGGGTTGTAGCGGGAAGCGCCGAGCAGTACTTC	CATRVVAGSAEQYF
TRBD2	TRBJ2-2	TRBV9	NA	TGTGCCAGCACCCGGGGGGACACCGGGGAGCTGTTTTTT	CASTRGDTGELFF
NA	TRBJ1-1	TRBV3-1/TRBV3-2	NA	TGTGCCAGCAGCAACGGGGGGGGCCTGATGAACACTGAAGCTTTCTTT	CASSNGGGLMNTEAFF